This T cell receptor (beta chain) was documented in a study of post-analysis software for immune sequencing data. Across the study: Secondary progressive, relapsing-remitting and progressive-relapsing multiple sclerosis were among the included disease courses. Study-wide results and limits: Samples from one preparation batch, clustered by F measure, grouped strongly together. Versus controls, multiple sclerosis patients showed significantly lower diversity (normalized Chao1). Patients showed TRBV5-6, TRBV5-1 and TRBV20-1 among roughly 5 TRBV segments more frequent than in controls.

Prepared TCR beta cDNA libraries contained unique molecular identifiers. Via MiXCR, TCRdb re-called the PCR reads, giving one row per CDR3 protein. The sample includes 380,000 or so distinct CDR3 sequences, roughly 35% of them seen just once. Concerning this clonotype: Its antigen is unidentified.

CDR1 is DFQATT and CDR2 is SNEGSKA in the germline V gene (reference sequence). V was cut by 0 bases and J by 5 bases, with 7 bases left in between. This CDR3 comprises 12 residues. This clonotype was obtained from a girl under 18 with multiple sclerosis. V gene TRBV20-1 combines with J gene TRBJ1-1, with D uncertain. The material sequenced was blood. This chain's CDR3 is CSARDYRTEAFF. The DNA of the CDR3 is TGCAGTGCTAGAGACTATAGGACTGAAGCTTTCTTT.